This entry is about one TCR beta chain. The source of the sample is a study of CD8 T cells in Susac syndrome. The length of the CDR3 is 15 residues. The germline V gene encodes CDR1 GTSNPN and CDR2 SVGIG (reference sequence). The V and J ends lost 3 bases and 4 bases, in that order; junction bases with no gene match: 9. FACS enriched CD8+ TEMRA cells, while bulk CD8+ and CD4+ were negatively isolated. cDNA came from around 0.5 to 1 ug RNA primed by random hexamers. Amplification of the TCR beta CDR3 was carried out by immunoSEQ multiplex PCR, which spanned a total of 54 Vbeta and 13 Jbeta segments. TCRdb re-analysed the immunoSEQ multiplex PCR reads in MiXCR, keeping a single row per CDR3 protein. Of 200,000 to 300,000 distinct CDR3 sequences in the sample, 90% to 96% are singletons; the top ten hold about 0.094%.

The source is a human donor with Susac syndrome. Sequencing was performed on CD4+ T cells from PBMCs. The chain uses TRBV30 and TRBJ2-7; 10 nucleotides line up with TRBD2. CDR3 sequence (DNA): TGTGCCTGGAGACGCGGACTAGCGGTTAAGTACGAGCAGTACTTC. It specifies CAWRRGLAVKYEQYF.